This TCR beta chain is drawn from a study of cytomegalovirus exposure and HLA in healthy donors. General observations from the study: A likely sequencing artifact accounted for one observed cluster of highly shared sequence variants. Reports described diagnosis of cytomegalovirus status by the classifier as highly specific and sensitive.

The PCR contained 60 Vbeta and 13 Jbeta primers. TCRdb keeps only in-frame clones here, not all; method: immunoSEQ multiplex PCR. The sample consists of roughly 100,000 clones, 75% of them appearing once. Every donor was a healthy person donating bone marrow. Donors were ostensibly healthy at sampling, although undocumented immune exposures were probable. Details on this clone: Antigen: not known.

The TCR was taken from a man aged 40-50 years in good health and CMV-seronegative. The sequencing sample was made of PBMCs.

CDR3 DNA: TGTGCCAGCAGCGGGACAGGGAATCAGCCCCAGCATTTT. It codes for CASSGTGNQPQHF. V is TRBV6-5 and J is TRBJ1-5, with 9 bases aligning to TRBD1. This CDR3 has 13 amino acids. Looked up from germline, CDR1 is MNHEY and CDR2 is SVGAGI. The trim removed 6 bases at V and 4 bases at J, leaving 1 base unmatched.